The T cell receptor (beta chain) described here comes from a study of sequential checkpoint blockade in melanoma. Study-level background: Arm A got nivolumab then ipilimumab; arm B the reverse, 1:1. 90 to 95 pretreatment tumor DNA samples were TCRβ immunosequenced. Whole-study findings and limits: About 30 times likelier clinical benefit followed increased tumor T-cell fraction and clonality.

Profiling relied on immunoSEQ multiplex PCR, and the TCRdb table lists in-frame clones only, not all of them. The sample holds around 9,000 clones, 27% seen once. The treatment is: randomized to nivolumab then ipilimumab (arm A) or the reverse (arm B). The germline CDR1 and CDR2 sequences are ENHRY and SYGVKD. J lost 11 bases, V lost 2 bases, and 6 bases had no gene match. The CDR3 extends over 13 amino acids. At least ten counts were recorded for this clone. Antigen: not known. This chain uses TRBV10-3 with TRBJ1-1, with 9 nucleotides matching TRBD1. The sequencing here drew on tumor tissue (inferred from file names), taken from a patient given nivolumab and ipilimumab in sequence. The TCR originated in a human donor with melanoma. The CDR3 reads CAISEPDRGFAFF. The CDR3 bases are TGTGCCATCAGTGAGCCGGACAGGGGTTTCGCTTTCTTT.